This entry concerns a single TCR beta chain. Its antigen is unknown. Sequenced by immunoSEQ multiplex PCR; TCRdb stores in-frame clones only, minus some. The sample yields 130,000 to 150,000 clones, over 75% seen once. Trimming left V 5 bases short and J 6 bases short, with 11 bases between. The CDR3 sequence is 13 residues long. Per the germline V gene, CDR1 is LNHDA and CDR2 is SQIVND (reference sequence). The sample is drawn from a study of T cell responses to AZD1222 COVID-19 vaccine. Study context: Second doses were pooled across both intervals (about 4 or about 12 weeks).

General observations from the study: Baseline serostatus was positive in only a handful of AZD1222 recipients. It should be noted that donors were predominantly white British and more often female, and clonal diversity was possibly underestimated.

This TCR derives from an adult in good health. The chain has TRBV19 and TRBJ2-1; unclear D gene. Sequencing used peripheral blood, obtained on day 0 of AZD1222 vaccination. CDR3: CASSPQVGNEQFF. The CDR3 nucleotides are TGTGCCAGTAGTCCCCAAGTGGGCAATGAGCAGTTCTTC.